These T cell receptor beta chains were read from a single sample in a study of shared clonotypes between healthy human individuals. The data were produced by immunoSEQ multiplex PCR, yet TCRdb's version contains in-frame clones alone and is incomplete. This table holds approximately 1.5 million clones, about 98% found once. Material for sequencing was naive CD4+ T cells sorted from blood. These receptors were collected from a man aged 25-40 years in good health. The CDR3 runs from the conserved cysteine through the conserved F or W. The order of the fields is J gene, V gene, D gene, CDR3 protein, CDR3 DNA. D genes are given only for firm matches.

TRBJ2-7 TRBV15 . CATSRGHGGPLLFGYEQYF TGTGCCACCAGCAGAGGACACGGGGGGCCCCTCTTGTTCGGCTACGAGCAGTACTTC
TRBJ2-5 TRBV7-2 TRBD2 CASSPRLAGEETQYF TGTGCCAGCAGCCCTCGACTAGCGGGAGAAGAGACCCAGTACTTC
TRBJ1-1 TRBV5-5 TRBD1 CASSLFLGQGNTEAFF TGTGCCAGCAGCCTGTTCTTGGGACAGGGGAACACTGAAGCTTTCTTT
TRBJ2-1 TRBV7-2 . CASSFSAYEQFF TGTGCCAGCAGCTTTAGCGCGTATGAGCAGTTCTTC
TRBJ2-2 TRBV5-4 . CASNPFQNTGELFF TGTGCCAGCAACCCGTTTCAAAACACCGGGGAGCTGTTTTTT
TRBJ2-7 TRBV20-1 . CSAREYYEQYF TGCAGTGCTAGAGAGTACTACGAGCAGTACTTC
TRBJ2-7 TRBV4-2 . CASSQVAASYEQYF TGTGCCAGCAGCCAGGTAGCGGCCTCCTACGAGCAGTACTTC
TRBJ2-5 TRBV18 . CASSPLQETQYF TGTGCCAGCTCACCCTTACAAGAGACCCAGTACTTC
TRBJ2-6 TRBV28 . CASYNGGTGWANVLTF TGTGCCAGCTACAATGGGGGAACAGGCTGGGCCAACGTCCTGACTTTC
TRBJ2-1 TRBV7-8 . CASSPGSAGSYNEQFF TGTGCCAGCAGCCCGGGTTCGGCGGGCTCCTACAATGAGCAGTTCTTC
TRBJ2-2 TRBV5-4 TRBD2 CASSPSGLAENTGELFF TGTGCCAGCAGCCCAAGTGGTCTAGCGGAGAACACCGGGGAGCTGTTTTTT
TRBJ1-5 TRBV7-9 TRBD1 CASSSWTGYSNQPQHF TGTGCCAGCAGCTCGTGGACAGGATATAGCAATCAGCCCCAGCATTTT
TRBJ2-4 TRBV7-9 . CASSSGSGRSPNIQYF TGTGCCAGCAGCTCGGGCTCAGGCCGGTCCCCAAACATTCAGTACTTC
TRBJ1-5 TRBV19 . CASSIEAGLGQPQHF TGTGCCAGTAGTATAGAAGCAGGGTTAGGTCAGCCCCAGCATTTT
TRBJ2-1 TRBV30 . CAWSVGYNEQFF TGTGCCTGGAGTGTCGGTTACAATGAGCAGTTCTTC